What follows is one TCR beta chain and its context. Its antigen is unknown. TCRdb redid the calling of the 5' RACE reads with MiXCR, one entry per CDR3 protein. The table includes approximately 590,000 distinct CDR3 sequences, approximately 9.6% detected once. The entry originates in a study of identical twins. Study-level findings and limits: Zero-insertion findings could be partly confounded by invariant cells (MAIT and iNKT cells).

The germline CDR1 and CDR2 sequences are MDHEN and SYDVKM. The CDR3 has 14 amino acids. V dropped 3 bases and J dropped 7; count of bases not matched to a gene: 5. The same sample was also used in a study of yellow fever vaccine responses in identical twins. That paper states: Vaccine T cell responses of twins reportedly seemed partly convergent and partly personalized.

The rearrangement uses TRBV28 and TRBJ2-2; 7 nucleotides match TRBD2. Sequenced: PBMCs. This receptor was identified in a woman younger than 30 in good health. The CDR3 sequence: CASSLMGGSGELFF. Here the CDR3 DNA reads TGTGCCAGCAGTTTGATGGGCGGGAGCGGGGAGCTGTTTTTT. The full variable domain, rest sourced from reference TRBV28 and TRBJ2-2, is DVKVTQSSRYLVKRTGEKVFLECVQDMDHENMFWYRQDPGLGLRLIYFSYDVKMKEKGDIPEGYSVSREKKERFSLILESASTNQTSMYLCASSLMGGSGELFFGEGSRLTVL.